The rows below give T cell receptor beta chains drawn from one sample of a study of immune heterogeneity within non-small cell lung tumors. MiXCR was run by TCRdb on the multiplex PCR reads, yielding one entry per CDR3 protein. In the table there are fewer than 15,000 distinct CDR3 sequences, 25% to 35% of which are singletons. Sequencing input: lung tumor tissue. These receptors came from a man aged 35 to 55 with non-small cell lung cancer. The CDR3 runs from the conserved cysteine through the conserved F or W. Fields, in order: clone size, D gene, V gene, J gene, CDR3 protein, CDR3 DNA. The D gene is left open where the match is weak. Clone size appears in some rows only: once, few, many, or a class for an expanded clone.

few	.	TRBV12-3/TRBV12-4	TRBJ2-2	CASSPRTATGELFF	TGTGCCAGCAGCCCAAGGACAGCCACCGGGGAGCTGTTTTTT
medium-sized	TRBD2	TRBV27	TRBJ2-7	CASRKVGLAGETREQYF	TGTGCCAGCAGGAAAGTGGGACTAGCGGGAGAAACGAGGGAGCAGTACTTC
.	TRBD1	TRBV19	TRBJ2-1	CASSEGTGWSYDEQFF	TGTGCCAGTAGTGAAGGGACAGGATGGAGTTACGATGAGCAGTTCTTC
many	.	TRBV7-9	TRBJ1-1	CASSLAAWGEAFF	TGTGCCAGCAGCTTAGCCGCATGGGGTGAAGCTTTCTTT
many	.	TRBV4-1	TRBJ1-3	CASSQADGSSGNTIYF	TGCGCCAGCAGCCAAGCAGATGGCAGCTCTGGAAACACCATATATTTT
many	.	TRBV2	TRBJ1-4	CASRFQVGRNEKLFF	TGTGCCAGCAGGTTCCAGGTTGGGAGGAATGAAAAACTGTTTTTT
.	.	TRBV5-1	TRBJ2-1	CASRPGVMGSNEQFF	TGCGCCAGCAGACCAGGGGTTATGGGTTCCAATGAGCAGTTCTTC
.	.	TRBV14	TRBJ1-1	CASSQFPGLFETFF	TGTGCCAGCAGCCAATTCCCCGGACTATTTGAAACTTTCTTT
few	TRBD1	TRBV29-1	TRBJ1-1	CSAQDRPLNTEAFF	TGCAGCGCCCAGGACAGGCCTTTGAACACTGAAGCTTTCTTT
many	.	TRBV27	TRBJ1-2	CASSLDSDYGYTF	TGTGCCAGCAGCCTCGACAGCGACTATGGCTACACCTTC
.	.	TRBV20-1	TRBJ1-1	CSAPGQLNTEAFF	TGCAGTGCTCCTGGACAGCTGAACACTGAAGCTTTCTTT
few	.	TRBV12-3/TRBV12-4	TRBJ1-3	CASSLGGVGNTIYF	TGTGCCAGCAGTTTAGGGGGGGTCGGAAACACCATATATTTT
.	.	TRBV5-6	TRBJ2-5	CASTKAGPETQYF	TGTGCCAGCACCAAAGCGGGCCCAGAGACCCAGTACTTC
many	TRBD1	TRBV2	TRBJ1-6	CASWGQGNSPLHF	TGTGCCAGCTGGGGACAGGGGAATTCACCCCTCCACTTT